This entry features one TCR beta chain sequence. The antigen remains undetermined. CDR1 and CDR2 (germline): LGHNA, YNFKEQ. This CDR3 contains 15 residues. Trimming took 1 base from V and 2 from J, leaving 12 bases between them. This specimen belongs to a study of response to subunit inactivated influenza vaccine. The study, taken as a whole, reports: The authors suggested that few new T cells are recruited per seasonal influenza vaccination.

TCRdb reprocessed the RT-PCR reads with MiXCR, giving one entry per CDR3 protein. The sample has around 540,000 distinct CDR3 sequences, about 12% seen once; the top ten hold 10%. The rearrangement joins TRBV4-2 to TRBJ2-7; the D is unclear. The sample was PBMCs from blood, taken on the day of vaccination. The sequence derives from a man between 45 and 60 years old who received an inactivated influenza vaccine. Written as DNA, the CDR3 is TGTGCCAGCAGCCAAGGATCTTACGGAGCCTACGAGCAGTACTTC. Protein sequence: CASSQGSYGAYEQYF.